Included here is one TCR beta chain sequence, with context. The antigen remains unidentified. This record comes from a study of T cell clonotyping in hematopoietic cell transplantation. The repertoire was sequenced with immunoSEQ multiplex PCR; TCRdb's copy has only in-frame clones and lacks some. The sample lists around 1,800 clones, 90% to 95% seen once, with less than 3% in the top ten. The V and J ends lost 0 bases and 6 bases respectively, with 14 bases between them. The CDR3 has 15 amino acids. Germline V gene lookup returns CDR1 SGHAT and CDR2 FQNNGV. Study findings and constraints: Few recipient clonotypes overlapped donors; over 95% were de novo at given depth.

The sample's time point: recipient sample about 28 days before transplant, after cytoreduction. The source material was peripheral blood mononuclear cells, sampled before stem cell transplant. The genes are TRBV11-2 and TRBJ2-5; a possible D gene is TRBD1 (6 bases). This sequence was found in a woman between 50 and 59 years old with acute myeloid leukemia. Some clones in this sample may be carry-over from other donors' samples. The DNA for the CDR3 is TGTGCCAGCAGCTTAGAAGGGGGATTAGGAAAGACCCAGTACTTC. Translating it yields CASSLEGGLGKTQYF.